This TCR beta chain derives from a study of blood T cells in healthy people across ages. This CDR3 has 16 amino acids. Sample-barcoded 5' priming and a J-beta primer mix drove a second PCR of roughly 6 to 12 cycles. A single record per CDR3 protein comes from TCRdb applying MiXCR to the 5' RACE reads. The sample has around 820,000 distinct CDR3 sequences, 25% seen once; the top ten hold around 3.6%. The same sample was also studied in work on T cells of mothers and their children.

This receptor was taken from a boy younger than 18 in good health. The chain couples TRBV21-1 to TRBJ1-2; TRBD1, as called in the table, went unchecked against the DNA. TRBV21-1 is listed as a pseudogene. The sequencing sample was made of blood. The CDR3 bases are TGTGCCAGCAGCAAACCGAAGACAGGGGATGTTACTGGCTACACCTTC. It encodes CASSKPKTGDVTGYTF.